This is a list of T cell receptor beta chains from one sample in a study of blood T cell repertoires in COVID-19. Clones were sequenced by immunoSEQ multiplex PCR, and TCRdb holds only the in-frame ones, with some missing. Found here are hundreds of thousands of clones, approximately 90% of them singletons; the top ten hold around 2.2%. Sequencing was carried out using peripheral blood. These receptors came from a middle-aged woman who had recovered from COVID-19. Both conserved end residues are part of each CDR3. Fields, in order: V gene, clone size, D gene, J gene, CDR3 DNA, CDR3 protein. D genes are given only for firm matches. Clone size is given for some rows only: seen once, a few or many times, or a class if the clone is expanded.

v_gene: TRBV6-5
abundance: NA
d_gene: TRBD2
j_gene: TRBJ2-7
CDR3nt: TGTGCCAGCGTCTGGGGGGGATCCTTAGACGAGCAGTACTTC
CDR3aa: CASVWGGSLDEQYF

v_gene: TRBV24-1
abundance: NA
d_gene: NA
j_gene: TRBJ2-7
CDR3nt: TGTGCCACCAGTGATTCCGGGGGTTACCGGTACGAGCAGTACTTC
CDR3aa: CATSDSGGYRYEQYF

v_gene: TRBV18
abundance: once
d_gene: TRBD2
j_gene: TRBJ2-5
CDR3nt: TGTGCCAGCTCACCAACCTTCGGGACTAGCGGGCAAGAGACCCAGTACTTC
CDR3aa: CASSPTFGTSGQETQYF

v_gene: TRBV27
abundance: many
d_gene: TRBD2
j_gene: TRBJ2-3
CDR3nt: TGTGCCAGCAGTTTAGTCGGGACTAGCGGGAGTGCAGATACGCAGTATTTT
CDR3aa: CASSLVGTSGSADTQYF

v_gene: TRBV2
abundance: NA
d_gene: NA
j_gene: TRBJ1-1
CDR3nt: TGTGCCAGCAGTGTCGAACAGAACACTGAAGCTTTCTTT
CDR3aa: CASSVEQNTEAFF

v_gene: TRBV24-1
abundance: NA
d_gene: TRBD1
j_gene: TRBJ1-5
CDR3nt: TGTGCCACCAGTGGGTCAGGGGGTAGCAATCAGCCCCAGCATTTT
CDR3aa: CATSGSGGSNQPQHF

v_gene: TRBV5-5
abundance: NA
d_gene: TRBD1
j_gene: TRBJ2-5
CDR3nt: TGTGCCAGCAGCGTCCTACTGCAGGGGGCTGGAGAGACCCAGTACTTC
CDR3aa: CASSVLLQGAGETQYF

v_gene: TRBV28
abundance: NA
d_gene: TRBD1
j_gene: TRBJ1-2
CDR3nt: TGTGCCAGCAGCACCGGGACAGCAGGGATCCCGTATGGCTACACCTTC
CDR3aa: CASSTGTAGIPYGYTF

v_gene: TRBV7-9
abundance: NA
d_gene: TRBD1
j_gene: TRBJ2-1
CDR3nt: TGTGCCAGCAGCCCCCGACAGGGGGCCCCTCTCTACGGTGAGCAGTTCTTC
CDR3aa: CASSPRQGAPLYGEQFF

v_gene: TRBV19
abundance: NA
d_gene: NA
j_gene: TRBJ2-2
CDR3nt: TGTGCCAGTAGTCCAGGGGCCCGGGAGCTGTTTTTT
CDR3aa: CASSPGARELFF

v_gene: TRBV28
abundance: NA
d_gene: TRBD1
j_gene: TRBJ2-4
CDR3nt: TGTGCCAGCAGTCCCGCTACAGGGGAAGCCAAAAACATTCAGTACTTC
CDR3aa: CASSPATGEAKNIQYF

v_gene: TRBV15
abundance: NA
d_gene: NA
j_gene: TRBJ1-6
CDR3nt: TGTGCCACCAGCAGCCGACAGCCACCTTCACCCCTCCACTTT
CDR3aa: CATSSRQPPSPLHF

v_gene: TRBV11-2
abundance: NA
d_gene: TRBD1
j_gene: TRBJ2-7
CDR3nt: TGTGCCAGCAGCCTCATACAGGGGAGCTACGAGCAGTACTTC
CDR3aa: CASSLIQGSYEQYF

v_gene: TRBV19
abundance: once
d_gene: NA
j_gene: TRBJ1-6
CDR3nt: TGTGCCAGTAGTATTCAGCGGGGAAATAATTCACCCCTCCACTTT
CDR3aa: CASSIQRGNNSPLHF

v_gene: TRBV29-1
abundance: NA
d_gene: TRBD2
j_gene: TRBJ2-5
CDR3nt: TGCAGCGTTGGACTAGCGGGAGGGCAAGAGACCCAGTACTTC
CDR3aa: CSVGLAGGQETQYF

v_gene: TRBV6-5
abundance: NA
d_gene: TRBD1
j_gene: TRBJ1-6
CDR3nt: TGTGCCAGCAGTAACCGCGGACAGGGGAGTTCACCCCTCCACTTT
CDR3aa: CASSNRGQGSSPLHF

v_gene: TRBV9
abundance: NA
d_gene: NA
j_gene: TRBJ2-7
CDR3nt: TGTGCCAGCAGCGCCCGGGACAACTCCTACGAGCAGTACTTC
CDR3aa: CASSARDNSYEQYF

v_gene: TRBV28
abundance: NA
d_gene: TRBD2
j_gene: TRBJ2-5
CDR3nt: TGTGCCAGCAGTTTGTTCCCCGGGACTAGACAAGAGACCCAGTACTTC
CDR3aa: CASSLFPGTRQETQYF

v_gene: TRBV30
abundance: once
d_gene: NA
j_gene: TRBJ2-2
CDR3nt: TGTGCCTGGAGTGAAGGTTCGGAGGGGGAGCTGTTTTTT
CDR3aa: CAWSEGSEGELFF

v_gene: TRBV24-1
abundance: NA
d_gene: TRBD1
j_gene: TRBJ2-7
CDR3nt: TGTGCCACCAGTGACGCCACAGGGGGCAACATTTACGAGCAGTACTTC
CDR3aa: CATSDATGGNIYEQYF

v_gene: TRBV11-2
abundance: once
d_gene: NA
j_gene: TRBJ1-2
CDR3nt: TGTGCCAGCACCGCGCGGGACCGGGATCTAAGAAGCTGGGGCTACACCTTC
CDR3aa: CASTARDRDLRSWGYTF

v_gene: TRBV11-3
abundance: NA
d_gene: NA
j_gene: TRBJ2-2
CDR3nt: TGTGCCAGCAGCTTCTACACCGGGGAGCTGTTTTTT
CDR3aa: CASSFYTGELFF

v_gene: TRBV5-6
abundance: once
d_gene: NA
j_gene: TRBJ2-7
CDR3nt: TGTGCCAGCAGCCCGGGACACCTACGCTCCTACGAGCAGTACTTC
CDR3aa: CASSPGHLRSYEQYF

v_gene: TRBV27
abundance: NA
d_gene: TRBD1
j_gene: TRBJ1-5
CDR3nt: TGTGCCAGCAGTTTAATGGGGGGGACAGGCCCGGCCAATCAGCCCCAGCATTTT
CDR3aa: CASSLMGGTGPANQPQHF

v_gene: TRBV27
abundance: NA
d_gene: NA
j_gene: TRBJ2-7
CDR3nt: TGTGCCAGCAGTTCTCGGGGGGCAGACGAGCAGTACTTC
CDR3aa: CASSSRGADEQYF

v_gene: TRBV19
abundance: NA
d_gene: NA
j_gene: TRBJ1-2
CDR3nt: TGTGCCAGTACCGACTGGCCCGAGGCCTACACCTTC
CDR3aa: CASTDWPEAYTF

v_gene: TRBV7-8
abundance: NA
d_gene: NA
j_gene: TRBJ2-3
CDR3nt: TGTGCCAGCAGCCCCCAGCCCGCGGCCACAGATACGCAGTATTTT
CDR3aa: CASSPQPAATDTQYF

v_gene: TRBV7-9
abundance: NA
d_gene: TRBD1
j_gene: TRBJ1-2
CDR3nt: TGTGCCAGCAGCTTGACAGGGCTTACTAATAGTGCCTATGGCTACACCTTC
CDR3aa: CASSLTGLTNSAYGYTF

v_gene: TRBV11-1
abundance: NA
d_gene: NA
j_gene: TRBJ1-2
CDR3nt: TGTGCCAGCAGCCCAGGGGAAAACTATGGCTACACCTTC
CDR3aa: CASSPGENYGYTF

v_gene: TRBV7-2
abundance: NA
d_gene: NA
j_gene: TRBJ2-1
CDR3nt: TGTGCCACCTCCACAGGGGGAGGGTCCTACAATGAGCAGTTCTTC
CDR3aa: CATSTGGGSYNEQFF

v_gene: TRBV11-2
abundance: few
d_gene: NA
j_gene: TRBJ1-1
CDR3nt: TGTGCCAGCAGCTTAGGAGGCAGGGCGAACACTGAAGCTTTCTTT
CDR3aa: CASSLGGRANTEAFF

v_gene: TRBV29-1
abundance: NA
d_gene: TRBD1
j_gene: TRBJ2-7
CDR3nt: TGCAGCGTTGAAGATCAGGGGACAGGGGGGTACGAGCAGTACTTC
CDR3aa: CSVEDQGTGGYEQYF